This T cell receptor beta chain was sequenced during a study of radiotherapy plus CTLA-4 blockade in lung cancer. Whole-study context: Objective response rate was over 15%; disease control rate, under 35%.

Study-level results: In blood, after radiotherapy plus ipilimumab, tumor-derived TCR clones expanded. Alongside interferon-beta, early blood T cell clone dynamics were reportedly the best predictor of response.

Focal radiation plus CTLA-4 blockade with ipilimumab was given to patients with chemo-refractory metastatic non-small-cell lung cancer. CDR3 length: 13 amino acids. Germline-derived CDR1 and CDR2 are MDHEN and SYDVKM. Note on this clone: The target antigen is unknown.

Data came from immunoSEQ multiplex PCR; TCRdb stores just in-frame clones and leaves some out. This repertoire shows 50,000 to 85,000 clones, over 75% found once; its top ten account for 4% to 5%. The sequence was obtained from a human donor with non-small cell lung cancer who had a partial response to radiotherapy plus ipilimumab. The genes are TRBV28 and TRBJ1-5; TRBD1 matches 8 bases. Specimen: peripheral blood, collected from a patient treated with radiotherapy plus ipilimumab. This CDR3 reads CVAGGEGNQPQHF. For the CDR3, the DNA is TGTGTCGCAGGGGGCGAAGGCAATCAGCCCCAGCATTTT. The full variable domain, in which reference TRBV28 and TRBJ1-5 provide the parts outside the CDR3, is DVKVTQSSRYLVKRTGEKVFLECVQDMDHENMFWYRQDPGLGLRLIYFSYDVKMKEKGDIPEGYSVSREKKERFSLILESASTNQTSMYLCVAGGEGNQPQHFGDGTRLSIL.